These 21 T cell receptor beta chains were sequenced from one sample in a study of blood T cell repertoires in COVID-19. Generated by immunoSEQ multiplex PCR, the TCRdb table keeps only in-frame clones and is missing some. Found here are approximately 230,000 clones, around 80% of them singletons; the top ten hold 4.5% to 7%. Sequencing was performed on peripheral blood. The receptor set was obtained from a man older than 75 with acute or convalescent COVID-19.

The chain uses TRBV11-2 and TRBJ2-7, with 7 nucleotides matching TRBD2. There are 15 residues in the CDR3. V gave up 1 base and J gave up 3 bases; unmatched junction bases: 6. Looked up from germline, CDR1 is SGHAT and CDR2 is FQNNGV. The CDR3 reads CASSLGRGGSYEQYF. CDR3 in DNA: TGTGCCAGCAGCTTAGGAAGGGGCGGGAGCTACGAGCAGTACTTC.

This clone was detected a few times. V is TRBV30 and J is TRBJ2-3; D is possibly TRBD2 (6 bases). Germline lookup yields CDR1 GTSNPN and CDR2 SVGIG (reference sequence). Trimming pared 2 bases from V and 1 base from J, leaving 10 bases between. The CDR3 totals 14 residues. CDR3 sequence reads: CAWSIGGGTDTQYF. The CDR3 DNA is TGTGCCTGGAGTATTGGCGGGGGCACAGATACGCAGTATTTT.

The CDR3 region is CASSLEMGGNQPQHF. The CDR3 DNA sequence: TGCGCCAGCAGCCTGGAGATGGGGGGAAATCAGCCCCAGCATTTT. The chain couples TRBV5-1 to TRBJ1-5, with D perhaps matching TRBD1 (5 bases). V was cut by 4 bases and J by 4 bases, with 15 bases left in between. The germline V gene encodes CDR1 SGHRS and CDR2 YFSETQ. This CDR3 has 15 residues.

The J gene is TRBJ2-2, the V gene TRBV27; D is perhaps TRBD1 (5 bases). V was shortened by 7 bases and J by 6 bases, with 15 bases between the two germline ends. There are 14 residues in the CDR3. Looked up from germline, CDR1 is MNHEY and CDR2 is SMNVEV (reference sequence). CDR3 sequence: CASMGIGASGELFF. DNA for the CDR3: TGTGCCAGCATGGGGATTGGGGCCTCCGGGGAGCTGTTTTTT.

The V call is TRBV18, the J call TRBJ2-1; D might be TRBD1 (7 bases). The CDR3 is made up of 15 amino acids. Germline V gives CDR1 KGHSH, CDR2 LQKENI. V lost 2 bases and J lost 7, with 15 bases in between. The CDR3, as DNA: TGTGCCAGCTCACCAGTCCAGGGGGGAATGAATGAGCAGTTCTTC. This sequence encodes CASSPVQGGMNEQFF.

The rearrangement uses TRBV5-6 and TRBJ2-7; tentatively, D is TRBD1 (7 bases). Trimming left V 4 bases short and J 2 bases short, with 13 bases between. This CDR3 has 14 residues. Germline CDR1 reads SGHDT; CDR2 reads YYEEEE. CDR3 in DNA: TGTGCCAGCAGCCCAGGGGGGTCCCCCTACGAGCAGTACTTC. It codes for CASSPGGSPYEQYF.

The chain is built from TRBV7-9 and TRBJ2-2, with TRBD2 matching 12 bases. This CDR3 has 15 amino acids. V was clipped by 4 bases and J by 4 bases; unmatched bases: 1. The V gene's germline CDR1 is SEHNR and CDR2 FQNEAQ (reference sequence). In DNA, the CDR3 is TGTGCCAGCAGCTCGACTAGCGGGAGCACCGGGGAGCTGTTTTTT. Encoded protein: CASSSTSGSTGELFF.

J is TRBJ2-1 and V is TRBV5-1; the D gene is possibly TRBD1 (6 bases). V lost 4 bases to trimming and J lost 3 bases, with 14 bases between them. The CDR3 runs to 15 residues. In germline, CDR1 is SGHRS, CDR2 YFSETQ. CDR3 protein: CASSAATGSYNEQFF. DNA for the CDR3: TGCGCCAGCAGCGCGGCGACAGGAAGCTACAATGAGCAGTTCTTC.

The J gene is TRBJ2-4, the V gene TRBV19, with TRBD2 matching 8 bases. Germline assignment: CDR1 LNHDA and CDR2 SQIVND (reference sequence). This CDR3 spans 19 amino acids. Trimming at V came to 5 bases and at J to 0 bases, leaving 15 bases not matched to a gene. CDR3 sequence: CASSAPKVRGALAKNIQYF. CDR3 nucleotides: TGTGCCAGTAGTGCCCCTAAGGTGCGGGGGGCCCTAGCCAAAAACATTCAGTACTTC. The whole variable domain, filled in from reference TRBV19 and TRBJ2-4, reads DGGITQSPKYLFRKEGQNVTLSCEQNLNHDAMYWYRQDPGQGLRLIYYSQIVNDFQKGDIAEGYSVSREKKESFPLTVTSAQKNPTAFYLCASSAPKVRGALAKNIQYFGAGTRLSVL.

This clone has a handful of counts. In DNA form, the CDR3 reads TGCGCCAGCAGCTTTACCGGGGGATTGGGCACAGATACGCAGTATTTT. It translates to CASSFTGGLGTDTQYF. The genes are TRBV5-1 and TRBJ2-3, with D perhaps TRBD2 (6 bases). This CDR3 is 16 amino acids long. V was clipped by 2 bases and J by 1 base, with 14 bases between them. Germline CDR1 SGHRS, CDR2 YFSETQ.

The genes are TRBV2 and TRBJ1-2; D is perhaps TRBD1 (5 bases). V was shortened by 2 bases and J by 7 bases, with 14 bases between the two germline ends. The V gene's germline CDR1 is SNHLY and CDR2 FYNNEI. The CDR3 contains 14 residues. As DNA, the CDR3 is TGTGCCAGCAGTGAAAGTATGAGACAGACTGGCTACACCTTC. This gives the protein CASSESMRQTGYTF.

This clone was counted only a few times. The chain employs TRBV7-9 and TRBJ2-7, with TRBD1 identical over 9 bases. The junction had 8 bases not matched to a gene; V was cut back by 1 base and J by 7 bases. This CDR3 is 15 amino acids long. The germline gives CDR1 SEHNR, CDR2 FQNEAQ (reference sequence). CDR3 nucleotides: TGTGCCAGCAGCTTAGGACAGGGGGTCACCCCGGAGCAGTACTTC. This sequence encodes CASSLGQGVTPEQYF.

This clone has a single count. This sequence joins TRBV6-1 and TRBJ1-5; 7 bases are shared with TRBD1. The V gene's germline CDR1 is MNHNS and CDR2 SASEGT. CDR3 length equals 15 residues. The V segment lost 3 bases and the J segment 5 bases; nucleotides outside the gene matches: 7. The CDR3 region has the DNA TGTGCCAGCAGTGACATACAGGGGATACATCAGCCCCAGCATTTT. Amino acid sequence: CASSDIQGIHQPQHF.

V is TRBV25-1 and J is TRBJ2-2, with D possibly TRBD2 on 6 matching bases. Trimming took off 4 bases at V and 7 bases at J, with 16 bases between the two ends. Germline V gives CDR1 MGHDK, CDR2 SYGVNS. The CDR3 runs 15 residues. CDR3 in DNA: TGTGCCAGCAGTGGTCTACGCGGGAAACTCGGGGAGCTGTTTTTT. It specifies CASSGLRGKLGELFF.

The rearrangement links TRBV9 to TRBJ2-1, with 9 bases identical to TRBD2. The CDR3 consists of 17 residues. From germline, CDR1 is SGDLS and CDR2 YYNGEE. The J segment lost 3 bases and the V segment lost 4 bases, leaving 11 bases of the junction unmatched. This CDR3 is CASSPRATSGLYNEQFF. DNA for the CDR3: TGTGCCAGCAGCCCGCGGGCGACTAGCGGCCTCTACAATGAGCAGTTCTTC.

This clone was picked up one time. The chain couples TRBV7-9 to TRBJ2-7; TRBD2 matches at 15 bases. This CDR3 comprises 15 residues. The germline gives CDR1 SEHNR, CDR2 FQNEAQ (reference sequence). The trim removed 1 base at V and 6 bases at J, leaving 1 base unmatched. Here the CDR3 reads CASSLGGLAGGEQYF. The CDR3 DNA is TGTGCCAGCAGCTTAGGGGGACTAGCGGGAGGCGAGCAGTACTTC.

V is TRBV19 and J is TRBJ2-2, with 14 nucleotides matching TRBD2. Germline CDR1 and CDR2: LNHDA and SQIVND (reference sequence). The CDR3 spans 16 residues. V lost 5 bases and J lost 9; bases outside the gene matches: 8. The CDR3 here is CASSDGTSGSRRELFF. In DNA form, the CDR3 reads TGTGCCAGTAGTGATGGGACTAGCGGGAGCCGGCGGGAGCTGTTTTTT.

The rearrangement links TRBV6-5 to TRBJ1-5; the D is unclear. V dropped 2 bases and J dropped 0 bases, with 5 bases sitting between them. The CDR3 runs 14 residues. Germline CDR1 reads MNHEY; CDR2 reads SVGAGI. The CDR3: CASSYRGSNQPQHF. In nucleotides, the CDR3 is TGTGCCAGCAGTTACCGGGGTAGCAATCAGCCCCAGCATTTT.

The chain is built from TRBV27 and TRBJ2-6, with 8 nucleotides matching TRBD1. Germline-derived CDR1 and CDR2 are MNHEY and SMNVEV (reference sequence). The CDR3 consists of 18 residues. V gave up 4 bases and J gave up 4 bases; unmatched junction bases: 12. The CDR3 is CASSSGQVIFSGANVLTF. In DNA, the CDR3 is TGTGCCAGCAGTTCGGGACAGGTTATTTTTTCCGGGGCCAACGTCCTGACTTTC.

The V call is TRBV29-1, the J call TRBJ2-2; D perhaps matches TRBD1 (6 bases). Germline CDR1 reads SQVTM; CDR2 reads ANQGSEA. The germline V and J ends were trimmed by 7 bases and 5 bases, with 8 bases remaining between them. CDR3 length: 11 residues. The CDR3 loop reads CSGGTTGELFF. The CDR3 DNA is TGCAGCGGTGGGACAACCGGGGAGCTGTTTTTT.

This chain links TRBV3-1 (or the pseudogene TRBV3-2) with TRBJ1-2; no reliable D call. In germline, CDR1 is LGHDT, CDR2 YNNKEL (reference sequence). The V end was cut by 2 bases, the J end by 7 bases, with 5 bases between. This CDR3 comprises 11 residues. CDR3 protein: CASSQSSGYTF. The CDR3 region has the DNA TGTGCCAGCAGCCAATCTTCTGGCTACACCTTC.